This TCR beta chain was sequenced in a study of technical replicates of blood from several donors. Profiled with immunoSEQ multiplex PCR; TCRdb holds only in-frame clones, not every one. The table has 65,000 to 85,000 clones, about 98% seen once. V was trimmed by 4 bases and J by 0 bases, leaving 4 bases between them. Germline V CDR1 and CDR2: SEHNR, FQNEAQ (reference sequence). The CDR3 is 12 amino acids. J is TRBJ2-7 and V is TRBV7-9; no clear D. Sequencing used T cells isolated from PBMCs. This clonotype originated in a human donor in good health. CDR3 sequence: CASSSSSYEQYF. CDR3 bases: TGTGCCAGCAGCTCGAGCTCCTACGAGCAGTACTTC.